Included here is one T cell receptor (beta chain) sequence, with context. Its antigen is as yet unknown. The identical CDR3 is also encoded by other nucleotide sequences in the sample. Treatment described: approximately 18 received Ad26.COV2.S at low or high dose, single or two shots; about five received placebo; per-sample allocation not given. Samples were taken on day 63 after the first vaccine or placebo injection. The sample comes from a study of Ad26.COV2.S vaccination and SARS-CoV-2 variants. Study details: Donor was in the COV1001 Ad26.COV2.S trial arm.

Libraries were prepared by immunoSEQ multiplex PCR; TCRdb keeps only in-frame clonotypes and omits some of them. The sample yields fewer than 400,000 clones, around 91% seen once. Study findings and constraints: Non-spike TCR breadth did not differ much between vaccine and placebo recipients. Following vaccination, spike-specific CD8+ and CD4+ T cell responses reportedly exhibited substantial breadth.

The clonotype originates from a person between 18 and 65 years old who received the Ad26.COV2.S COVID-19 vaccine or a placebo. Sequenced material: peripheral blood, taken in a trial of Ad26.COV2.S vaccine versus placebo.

CDR3 DNA sequence: TGTGCCAGCAGCTTAGTTAGTAGCACAGATACGCAGTATTTT. As protein: CASSLVSSTDTQYF. The rearrangement uses TRBV7-2 and TRBJ2-3; no clear D. The CDR3 spans 14 residues. Per the germline V gene, CDR1 is SGHTA and CDR2 is FQGNSA. V gave up 1 base and J gave up 0 bases, with 5 bases separating them.